The 18 T cell receptor beta chains in this list originate from one sample, sequenced in a study of regulatory T cells in long-lasting Graves disease. Time point of the sample: persistent/refractory GD, antithyroid drugs over 5 years with positive TRAb. PBMC RNA served as the TCR library source. Arm-PCR of CDR3 regions and iRepertoire HTBI primers were used to build TCR beta libraries. MiXCR was run by TCRdb on the multiplex PCR reads, yielding one entry per CDR3 protein. This sample has roughly 500,000 distinct CDR3 sequences, with about 20% found just once. Here the sequenced sample was peripheral blood mononuclear cells (PBMCs), taken when the disease was refractory, from a patient treated with antithyroid drugs. These receptor sequences come from a female donor with Graves disease.

This clonotype has at least ten counts. V usage is TRBV7-8 and J usage is TRBJ1-5; a possible D gene is TRBD1 (6 bases). The CDR3 sequence is 13 residues long. Germline V gene sequence: CDR1 SGHVS, CDR2 FQNEAQ. Trimming shortened V by 5 bases and J by 11 bases, and 16 bases separated the two germline ends. The CDR3 is CASSQEGTHSQHF. The CDR3 nucleotides are TGTGCCAGCAGCCAAGAGGGGACACATTCCCAGCATTTT. The full variable domain, with the rest looked up from reference TRBV7-8 and TRBJ1-5, is GAGVSQSPRYKVAKRGQDVALRCDPISGHVSLFWYQQALGQGPEFLTYFQNEAQLDKSGLPSDRFFAERPEGSVSTLKIQRTQQEDSAVYLCASSQEGTHSQHFGDGTRLSIL.

This clonotype occurred many times. The genes are TRBV6-1 and TRBJ1-2; weak D call: TRBD1 (6 bases). Trimming left V 5 bases short and J 7 bases short, with 20 bases between. CDR1 is MNHNS and CDR2 is SASEGT in the germline V gene. The CDR3 runs to 15 residues. CDR3 amino acids: CASSKDSPPTFGYTF. DNA of the CDR3: TGTGCCAGCAGTAAGGACAGTCCGCCTACGTTTGGCTACACCTTC.

This clonotype was seen repeatedly, ten times or more. The rearrangement links TRBV6-1 to TRBJ1-2, with D uncertain. The length of the CDR3 is 14 residues. Germline CDR1 reads MNHNS; CDR2 reads SASEGT. Trimming pared 6 bases from V and 5 bases from J, leaving 16 bases between. The CDR3 protein is CASRLETRWYGYTF. CDR3 sequence (DNA): TGTGCCAGCAGGCTTGAAACGAGATGGTATGGCTACACCTTC.

This clonotype occurred many times. The gene calls are TRBV29-1 and TRBJ2-7; D unresolved. Germline-derived CDR1 and CDR2 are SQVTM and ANQGSEA. CDR3 length: 13 amino acids. V lost 4 bases to trimming and J lost 1 base, with 11 bases between them. The CDR3 here is CSVGGVRSYEQYF. The CDR3 bases are TGCAGCGTTGGAGGTGTCCGTTCCTACGAGCAGTACTTC.

The chain recombines TRBV4-3 with TRBJ1-5; D is uncertain. CDR3 length: 15 residues. V lost 0 bases and J lost 0, with 6 bases in between. Germline-derived CDR1 and CDR2 are LGHNA and YSLEER. Here the CDR3 reads CASSQDNLSNQPQHF. Written as DNA, the CDR3 is TGCGCCAGCAGCCAAGATAATCTTAGCAATCAGCCCCAGCATTTT.

This clonotype was seen at least ten times. The gene calls are TRBV7-9 and TRBJ1-1, with D possibly TRBD1 on 5 matching bases. The CDR3 loop spans 14 amino acids. The germline V gene encodes CDR1 SEHNR and CDR2 FQNEAQ (reference sequence). With 2 bases removed from V and 2 bases from J, the gap between germline ends came to 9 bases. The CDR3 DNA reads TGTGCCAGCAGCTTACGGGGGAATAACACTGAAGCTTTCTTT. It encodes CASSLRGNNTEAFF.

The sample holds many counts of this clonotype. The chain uses TRBV28 and TRBJ2-2; tentative D call: TRBD2 (5 bases). This CDR3 has 16 amino acids. The V gene's germline CDR1 is MDHEN and CDR2 SYDVKM. Trimming removed 6 bases from V and 1 base from J, with 15 bases in between. The CDR3 region has the DNA TGTGCCAGCAGCAGGAGTGAGGGCAAGAACACCGGGGAGCTGTTTTTT. Translated, it gives CASSRSEGKNTGELFF. The variable domain in full, completed from reference TRBV28 and TRBJ2-2, reads DVKVTQSSRYLVKRTGEKVFLECVQDMDHENMFWYRQDPGLGLRLIYFSYDVKMKEKGDIPEGYSVSREKKERFSLILESASTNQTSMYLCASSRSEGKNTGELFFGEGSRLTVL.

The chain has TRBV3-1 and TRBJ2-7, with 9 bases identical to TRBD2. This CDR3 has 17 amino acids. The V gene end was trimmed by 0 bases and the J gene end by 3 bases; junction bases not matched to a gene: 9. From germline, CDR1 is LGHDT and CDR2 YNNKEL (reference sequence). CDR3 coding DNA: TGTGCCAGCAGCCAAGATAAGGGAGGACTAGCGTACTACGAGCAGTACTTC. As protein: CASSQDKGGLAYYEQYF.

The chain couples TRBV18 to TRBJ1-1; the D is unclear. The V gene lost 4 bases and the J gene lost 3 bases, with 12 bases spanning the gap. This CDR3 contains 14 residues. Germline loops: CDR1 KGHSH, CDR2 LQKENI. Here the CDR3 reads CASSHGRRDTEAFF. In DNA, the CDR3 is TGTGCCAGCTCACACGGACGGCGAGACACTGAAGCTTTCTTT.

This clonotype was seen ten or more times. This chain joins TRBV10-1 and TRBJ2-5; possible D gene TRBD1, 6 bases. The V end lost 2 bases, the J end lost 1 base, and 8 bases lay between the germline ends. The CDR3 is made up of 14 amino acids. The germline CDR1 and CDR2 sequences are WNHNN and SYGVQD (reference sequence). The CDR3 sequence: CASSEDRIQETQYF. In nucleotides, the CDR3 is TGCGCCAGCAGTGAGGACAGGATCCAAGAGACCCAGTACTTC.

The V and J genes are TRBV10-3 and TRBJ1-1, with D uncertain. This CDR3 is built from 14 residues. Germline-derived CDR1 and CDR2 are ENHRY and SYGVKD. The V end lost 6 bases, the J end lost 1 base, and 12 bases lay between the germline ends. The CDR3 spells CAIRQQRTNTEAFF. Here the CDR3 DNA reads TGTGCCATCAGACAACAGAGAACGAACACTGAAGCTTTCTTT.

This clonotype has ten or more counts. The chain recombines TRBV10-3 with TRBJ1-1, with 10 bases fitting TRBD1. V trimming: 0 bases; J trimming: 8 bases; junction bases outside the gene matches: 6. CDR3 size: 15 residues. Looked up from germline, CDR1 is ENHRY and CDR2 is SYGVKD. The CDR3 loop reads CAISESGQGSGEAFF. The CDR3 DNA follows: TGTGCCATCAGTGAGTCGGGACAGGGGTCAGGAGAAGCTTTCTTT.

This clonotype occurred once. The rearrangement links TRBV20-1 to TRBJ2-1, with TRBD2 matching 10 bases. The CDR3 runs to 16 residues. The V gene end was trimmed by 2 bases and the J gene end by 3 bases; junction bases not matched to a gene: 7. Germline V gene sequence: CDR1 DFQATT, CDR2 SNEGSKA (reference sequence). The CDR3 spells CSARSRLAGDYNEQFF. The CDR3 DNA reads TGCAGTGCTAGATCGAGACTAGCGGGCGACTACAATGAGCAGTTCTTC.

This clonotype occurred many times. The chain employs TRBV28 and TRBJ2-5, with D uncertain. Germline loops: CDR1 MDHEN, CDR2 SYDVKM. The CDR3 contains 15 residues. Between the trimmed V and J ends, which lost 1 base and 1 base, there was a span of 10 bases. The DNA for the CDR3 is TGTGCCAGCAGTTTATCGGTGGGTGCCCAAGAGACCCAGTACTTC. Translation: CASSLSVGAQETQYF.

In this sample, this clonotype turned up many times. This sequence joins TRBV6-5 and TRBJ2-7, with D tentatively TRBD1 (6 bases). The germline CDR1 and CDR2 sequences are MNHEY and SVGAGI. CDR3 length: 15 amino acids. Trimming removed 0 bases at V and 5 bases at J, with 14 bases between. CDR3 amino acids: CASSYSRQGSNEQYF. In nucleotides, the CDR3 is TGTGCCAGCAGTTACTCGAGGCAGGGGAGCAACGAGCAGTACTTC.

As regards this clonotype: This could be a read error, since a much larger clone is one nucleotide away. The chain links TRBV30 to TRBJ1-1; D ambiguous. Trimming took off 1 base at V and 4 bases at J, with 10 bases between the two ends. The germline V gene encodes CDR1 GTSNPN and CDR2 SVGIG (reference sequence). This CDR3 contains 13 residues. The CDR3 DNA reads TGTGCCTGGAGTGGTGGCGGGAGCACTGAAGCTTTCTTT. It translates to CAWSGGGSTEAFF.

This clonotype was detected many times. The chain carries TRBV2 and TRBJ1-5, with 7 bases lining up with TRBD1. With V trimmed by 3 bases and J by 7 bases, 9 bases remained unmatched. The CDR3 has 15 amino acids. CDR1 is SNHLY, CDR2 FYNNEI, per germline. This CDR3 is CASSEVGRGGQPQHF. In DNA form, the CDR3 reads TGTGCCAGCAGTGAGGTGGGCAGGGGGGGGCAGCCCCAGCATTTT.

The chain couples TRBV7-9 to TRBJ2-7; 9 bases agree with TRBD1. The germline V gene encodes CDR1 SEHNR and CDR2 FQNEAQ (reference sequence). The CDR3 extends over 15 amino acids. The V gene end was trimmed by 5 bases and the J gene end by 2 bases; junction bases not matched to a gene: 7. CDR3 amino acids: CASSPDRGGTYEQYF. The CDR3 region has the DNA TGTGCCAGCAGCCCGGACAGGGGAGGAACCTACGAGCAGTACTTC.